This T cell receptor beta chain appears in the sequencing data of a study of CD8 T cells in ankylosing spondylitis. TCRdb independently ran MiXCR on the 5' RACE reads; one entry per CDR3 protein. Of more than 400,000 distinct CDR3 sequences in the sample, approximately 5% are singletons; the top ten hold around 3.4%. Study-wide results and caveats: One TCR beta motif, made up of about 8 highly homologous variants, appeared characteristic of ankylosing spondylitis blood.

The CDR3 sequence is 13 residues long. Germline CDR1 SQVTM, CDR2 ANQGSEA. V lost 7 bases, J lost 4 bases, and 16 bases lay in between. The sample holds many counts of this clonotype. What it binds is not known. The rearrangement links TRBV29-1 to TRBJ1-1; a weak D match, TRBD1 (5 bases). The clonotype was recovered from a male donor with ankylosing spondylitis. The specimen sequenced was blood, either unsorted or a sorted T cell fraction (not recorded which). CDR3 residues: CSGSFGGATEAFF. Here the CDR3 DNA reads TGCAGCGGTTCCTTCGGGGGTGCCACTGAAGCTTTCTTT.